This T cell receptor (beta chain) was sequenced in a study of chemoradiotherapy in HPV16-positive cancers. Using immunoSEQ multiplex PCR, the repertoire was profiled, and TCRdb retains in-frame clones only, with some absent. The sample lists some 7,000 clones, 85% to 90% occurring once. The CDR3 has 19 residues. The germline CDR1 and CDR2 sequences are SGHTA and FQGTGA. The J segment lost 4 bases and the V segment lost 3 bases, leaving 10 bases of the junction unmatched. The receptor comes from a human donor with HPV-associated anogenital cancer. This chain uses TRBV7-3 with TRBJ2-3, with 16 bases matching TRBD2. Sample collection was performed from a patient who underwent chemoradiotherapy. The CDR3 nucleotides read TGTGCCAGCAGCTTCCTCCCCGGGACTAGCGGGGGGGTGGCAGATACGCAGTATTTT. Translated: CASSFLPGTSGGVADTQYF.